This T cell receptor beta chain was found in a study of vaccination effects on CD4 cells after COVID-19. Looking at the study overall: Sample collection from a couple of convalescent patients occurred 16 days and one week before vaccination.

Regarding this clone: Its antigen remains unidentified.

The assay was immunoSEQ multiplex PCR, and TCRdb's table has in-frame clones only and misses some. The table has tens of thousands of clones, 70% to 80% seen once. Before sequencing, viral peptide pools were used by the ViraFEST assay to expand antigen-specific CD4+ T cells. CD4+ T cell isolation took place after approximately ten days of culture. This individual tested PCR-positive for SARS-CoV-2 infection between March and December 2020. For each well, about 1.8 million PBMC were cultured with 8.5 to 10 IU/ml IL-2 and 8.5 to 10 ug/ml peptides. The authors exchanged half the medium for IL-2 medium on days 3 and 7. Overall study results and limits: Clones induced by infection and by vaccine showed marked clonal contraction late after vaccination.

This specimen was CD4+ T cells from PBMCs cultured with a peptide pool, taken before COVID-19 vaccination. This sequence was found in a human donor who had a prior SARS-CoV-2 infection.

CDR3 bases: TGTGCCAGTCAGACAGGGGAAGGTTACGAGCAGTACTTC. It codes for CASQTGEGYEQYF. The chain combines TRBV6-5 with TRBJ2-7; 8 bases line up with TRBD1. Per the germline V gene, CDR1 is MNHEY and CDR2 is SVGAGI. After removal of 9 bases from V and 4 bases from J, the junction contained 8 bases not matched to a gene. The CDR3 is 13 amino acids.